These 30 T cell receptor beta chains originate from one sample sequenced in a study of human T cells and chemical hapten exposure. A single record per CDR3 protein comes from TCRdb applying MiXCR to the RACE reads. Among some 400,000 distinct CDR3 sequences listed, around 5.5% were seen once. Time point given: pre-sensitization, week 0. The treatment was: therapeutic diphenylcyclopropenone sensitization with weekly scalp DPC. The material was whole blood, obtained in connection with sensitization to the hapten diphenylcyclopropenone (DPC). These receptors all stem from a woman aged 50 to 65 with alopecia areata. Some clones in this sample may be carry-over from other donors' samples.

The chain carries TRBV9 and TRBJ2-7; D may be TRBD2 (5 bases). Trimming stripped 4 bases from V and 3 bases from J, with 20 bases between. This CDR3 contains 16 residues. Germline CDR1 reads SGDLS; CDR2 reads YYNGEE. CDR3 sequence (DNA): TGTGCCAGCAGCCCATCCCCCGGACTTGACAACTACGAGCAGTACTTC. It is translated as CASSPSPGLDNYEQYF.

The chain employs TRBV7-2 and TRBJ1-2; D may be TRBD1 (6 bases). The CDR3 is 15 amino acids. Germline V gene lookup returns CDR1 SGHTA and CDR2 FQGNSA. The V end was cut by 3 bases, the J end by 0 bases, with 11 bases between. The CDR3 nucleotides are TGTGCCAGCAGCTTGGAGGGGGGATCTAACTATGGCTACACCTTC. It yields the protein CASSLEGGSNYGYTF.

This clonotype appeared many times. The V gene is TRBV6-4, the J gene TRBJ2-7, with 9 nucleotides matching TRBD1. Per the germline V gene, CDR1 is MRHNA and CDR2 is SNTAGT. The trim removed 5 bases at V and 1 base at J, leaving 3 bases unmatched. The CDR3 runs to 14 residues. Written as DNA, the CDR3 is TGTGCCAGCAGTCGGGACAGGGAGTCCTACGAGCAGTACTTC. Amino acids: CASSRDRESYEQYF.

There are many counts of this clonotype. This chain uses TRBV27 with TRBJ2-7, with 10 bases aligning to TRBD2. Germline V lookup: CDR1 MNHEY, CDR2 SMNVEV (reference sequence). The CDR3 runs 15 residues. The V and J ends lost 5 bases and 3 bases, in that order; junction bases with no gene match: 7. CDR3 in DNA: TGTGCCAGCAGTCCGGCGGCTAGCGGGAGCTACGAGCAGTACTTC. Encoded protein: CASSPAASGSYEQYF.

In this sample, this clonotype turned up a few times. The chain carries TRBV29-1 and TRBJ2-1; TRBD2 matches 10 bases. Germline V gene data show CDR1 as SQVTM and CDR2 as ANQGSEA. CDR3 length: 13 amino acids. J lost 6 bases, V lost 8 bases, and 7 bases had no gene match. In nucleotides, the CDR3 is TGCAGCTCAGTCAGCGGGAGGGCCAATGAGCAGTTCTTC. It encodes CSSVSGRANEQFF.

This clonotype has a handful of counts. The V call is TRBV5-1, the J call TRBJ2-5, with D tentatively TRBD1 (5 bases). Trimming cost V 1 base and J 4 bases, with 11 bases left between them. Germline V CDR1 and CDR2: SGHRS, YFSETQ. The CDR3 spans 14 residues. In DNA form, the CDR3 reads TGCGCCAGCAGCTTGTTAGGGGAAACAGAGACCCAGTACTTC. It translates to CASSLLGETETQYF.

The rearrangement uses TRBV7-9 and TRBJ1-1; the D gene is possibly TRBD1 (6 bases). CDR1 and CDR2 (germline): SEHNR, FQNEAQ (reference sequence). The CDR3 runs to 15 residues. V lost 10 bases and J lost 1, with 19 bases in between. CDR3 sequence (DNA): TGTGCCACCTTTTTCCCTAGGGGGGAGAACACTGAAGCTTTCTTT. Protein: CATFFPRGENTEAFF.

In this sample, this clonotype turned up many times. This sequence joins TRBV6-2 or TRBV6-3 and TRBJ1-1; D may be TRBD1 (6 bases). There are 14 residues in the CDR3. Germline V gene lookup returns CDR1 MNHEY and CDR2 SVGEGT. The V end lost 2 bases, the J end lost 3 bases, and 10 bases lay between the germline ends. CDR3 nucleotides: TGTGCCAGCAGTTACGGGGGGCTTGACACTGAAGCTTTCTTT. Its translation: CASSYGGLDTEAFF.

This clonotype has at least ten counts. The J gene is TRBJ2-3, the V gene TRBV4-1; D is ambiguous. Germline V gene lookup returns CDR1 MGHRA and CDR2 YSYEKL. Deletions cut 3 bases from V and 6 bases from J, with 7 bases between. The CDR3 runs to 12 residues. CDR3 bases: TGCGCCAGCAGCCATCCCTACGATACGCAGTATTTT. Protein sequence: CASSHPYDTQYF.

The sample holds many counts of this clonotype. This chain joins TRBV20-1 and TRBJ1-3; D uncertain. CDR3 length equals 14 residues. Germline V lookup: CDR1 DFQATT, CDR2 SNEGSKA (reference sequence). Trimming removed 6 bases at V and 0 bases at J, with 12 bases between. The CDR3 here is CSAPTSSSGNTIYF. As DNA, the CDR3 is TGCAGTGCCCCAACAAGCAGCTCTGGAAACACCATATATTTT.

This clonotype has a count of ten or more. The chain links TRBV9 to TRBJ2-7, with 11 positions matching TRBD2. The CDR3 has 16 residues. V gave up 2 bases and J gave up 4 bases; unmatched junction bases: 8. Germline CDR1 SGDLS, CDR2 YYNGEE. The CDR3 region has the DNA TGTGCCAGCAGCGTGGGTAGCGGGAGGGCCGAATACGAGCAGTACTTC. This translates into CASSVGSGRAEYEQYF.

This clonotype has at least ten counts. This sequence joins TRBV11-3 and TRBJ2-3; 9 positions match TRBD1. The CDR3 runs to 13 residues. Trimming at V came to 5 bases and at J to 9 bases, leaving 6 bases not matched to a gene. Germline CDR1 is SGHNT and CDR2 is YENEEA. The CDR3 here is CASSVVTGGTQYF. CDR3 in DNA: TGTGCCAGCAGCGTCGTAACAGGGGGCACGCAGTATTTT. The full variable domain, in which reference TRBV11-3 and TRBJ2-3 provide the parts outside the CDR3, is EAGVVQSPRYKIIEKKQPVAFWCNPISGHNTLYWYLQNLGQGPELLIRYENEEAVDDSQLPKDRFSAERLKGVDSTLKIQPAELGDSAVYLCASSVVTGGTQYFGPGTRLTVL.

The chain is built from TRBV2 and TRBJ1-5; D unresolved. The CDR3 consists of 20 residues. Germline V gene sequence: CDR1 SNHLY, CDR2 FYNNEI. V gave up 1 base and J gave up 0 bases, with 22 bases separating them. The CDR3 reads CASSEEQDQRGPYSNQPQHF. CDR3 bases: TGTGCCAGCAGTGAAGAGCAGGACCAACGTGGGCCTTATAGCAATCAGCCCCAGCATTTT.

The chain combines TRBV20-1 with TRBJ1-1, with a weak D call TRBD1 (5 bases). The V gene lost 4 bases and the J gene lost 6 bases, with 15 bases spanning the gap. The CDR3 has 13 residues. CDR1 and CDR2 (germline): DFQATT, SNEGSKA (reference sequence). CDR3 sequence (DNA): TGCAGTGCTAAAGTAGGGGTAAGGGCTGAAGCTTTCTTT. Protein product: CSAKVGVRAEAFF.

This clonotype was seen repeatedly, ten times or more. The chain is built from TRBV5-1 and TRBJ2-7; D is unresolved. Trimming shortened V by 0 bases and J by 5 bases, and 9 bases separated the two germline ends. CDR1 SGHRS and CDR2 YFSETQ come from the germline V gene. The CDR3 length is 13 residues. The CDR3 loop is CASSLVLSHEQYF. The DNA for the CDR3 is TGCGCCAGCAGCTTGGTGTTGAGCCACGAGCAGTACTTC. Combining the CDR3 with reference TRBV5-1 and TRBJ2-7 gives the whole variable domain KAGVTQTPRYLIKTRGQQVTLSCSPISGHRSVSWYQQTPGQGLQFLFEYFSETQRNKGNFPGRFSGRQFSNSRSEMNVSTLELGDSALYLCASSLVLSHEQYFGPGTRLTVT.

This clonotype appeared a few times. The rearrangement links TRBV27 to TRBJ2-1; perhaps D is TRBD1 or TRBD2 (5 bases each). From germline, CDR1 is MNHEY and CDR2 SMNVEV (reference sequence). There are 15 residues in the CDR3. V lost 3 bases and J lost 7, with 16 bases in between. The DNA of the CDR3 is TGTGCCAGCAGTTTGAGACAGTGGGACGTGAATGAGCAGTTCTTC. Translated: CASSLRQWDVNEQFF.

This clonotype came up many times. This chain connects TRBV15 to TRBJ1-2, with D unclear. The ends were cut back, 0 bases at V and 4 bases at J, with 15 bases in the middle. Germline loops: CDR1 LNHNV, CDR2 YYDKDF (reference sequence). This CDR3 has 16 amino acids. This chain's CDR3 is CATSRDAGRRIYGYTF. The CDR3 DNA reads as TGTGCCACCAGCAGAGATGCGGGCAGGAGGATCTATGGCTACACCTTC.

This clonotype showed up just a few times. For the CDR3, the DNA is TGCGCCAGCAGCTTGGTGGGCCGGCCCAACTCTGGAAACACCATATATTTT. Translated, it gives CASSLVGRPNSGNTIYF. V is TRBV5-1 and J is TRBJ1-3, with D unclear. The CDR3 loop spans 17 amino acids. Germline CDR1 reads SGHRS; CDR2 reads YFSETQ. Trimming pared 0 bases from V and 0 bases from J, leaving 13 bases between.

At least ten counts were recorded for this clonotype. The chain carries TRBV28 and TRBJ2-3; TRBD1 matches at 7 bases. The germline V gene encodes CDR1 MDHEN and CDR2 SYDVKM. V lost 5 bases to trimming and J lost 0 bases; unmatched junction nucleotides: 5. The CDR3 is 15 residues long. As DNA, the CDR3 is TGTGCCAGCAGTCCCGGGACAGCTAGCACAGATACGCAGTATTTT. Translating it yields CASSPGTASTDTQYF.

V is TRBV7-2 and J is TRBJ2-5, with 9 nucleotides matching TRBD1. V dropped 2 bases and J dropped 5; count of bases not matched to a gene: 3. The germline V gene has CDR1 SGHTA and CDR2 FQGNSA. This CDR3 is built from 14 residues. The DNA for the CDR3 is TGTGCCAGCAGCTTAAACAGGGGGCGTGAGACCCAGTACTTC. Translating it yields CASSLNRGRETQYF. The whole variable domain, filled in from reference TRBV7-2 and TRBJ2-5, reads GAGVSQSPSNKVTEKGKDVELRCDPISGHTALYWYRQSLGQGLEFLIYFQGNSAPDKSGLPSDRFSAERTGGSVSTLTIQRTQQEDSAVYLCASSLNRGRETQYFGPGTRLLVL.

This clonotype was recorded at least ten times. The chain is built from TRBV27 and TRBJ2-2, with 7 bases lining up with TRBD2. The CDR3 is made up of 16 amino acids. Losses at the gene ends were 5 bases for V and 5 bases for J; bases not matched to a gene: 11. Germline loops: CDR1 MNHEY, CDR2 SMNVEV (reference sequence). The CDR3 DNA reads TGTGCCAGCAGTCCCCGGGGGGTCGTGATTACCGGGGAGCTGTTTTTT. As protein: CASSPRGVVITGELFF.

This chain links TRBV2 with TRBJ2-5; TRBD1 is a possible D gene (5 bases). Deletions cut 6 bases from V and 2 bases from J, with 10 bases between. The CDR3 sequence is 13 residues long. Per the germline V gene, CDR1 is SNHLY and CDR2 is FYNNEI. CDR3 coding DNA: TGTGCCAGCAGCATAAACAGGCAAGAGACCCAGTACTTC. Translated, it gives CASSINRQETQYF. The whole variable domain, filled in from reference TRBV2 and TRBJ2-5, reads EPEVTQTPSHQVTQMGQEVILRCVPISNHLYFYWYRQILGQKVEFLVSFYNNEISEKSEIFDDQFSVERPDGSNFTLKIRSTKLEDSAMYFCASSINRQETQYFGPGTRLLVL.

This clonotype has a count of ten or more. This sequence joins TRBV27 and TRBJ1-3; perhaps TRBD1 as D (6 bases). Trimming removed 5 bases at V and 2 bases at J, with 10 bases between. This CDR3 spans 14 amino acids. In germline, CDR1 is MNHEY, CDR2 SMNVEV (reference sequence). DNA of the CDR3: TGTGCCAGCAGTCGTAACAGGGCTGGAAACACCATATATTTT. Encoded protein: CASSRNRAGNTIYF.

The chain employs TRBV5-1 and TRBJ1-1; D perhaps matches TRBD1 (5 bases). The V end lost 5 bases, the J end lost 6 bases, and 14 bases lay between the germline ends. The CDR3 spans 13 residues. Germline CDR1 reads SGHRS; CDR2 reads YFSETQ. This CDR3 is CASRTQGGAEAFF. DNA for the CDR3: TGCGCCAGCAGAACTCAAGGAGGGGCTGAAGCTTTCTTT.

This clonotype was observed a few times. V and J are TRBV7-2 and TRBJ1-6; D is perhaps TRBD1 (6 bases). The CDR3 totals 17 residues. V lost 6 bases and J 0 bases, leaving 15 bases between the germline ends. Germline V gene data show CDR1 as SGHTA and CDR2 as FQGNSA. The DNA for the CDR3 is TGTGCCAGCAGGCCACGGACAGTGAGCTCCTATAATTCACCCCTCCACTTT. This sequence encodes CASRPRTVSSYNSPLHF.

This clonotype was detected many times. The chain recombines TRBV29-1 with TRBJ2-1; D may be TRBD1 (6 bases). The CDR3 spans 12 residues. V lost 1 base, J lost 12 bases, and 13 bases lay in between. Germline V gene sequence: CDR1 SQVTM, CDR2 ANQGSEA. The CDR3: CSVEGNRAGQFF. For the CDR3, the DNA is TGCAGCGTTGAAGGGAACAGGGCGGGGCAGTTCTTC.

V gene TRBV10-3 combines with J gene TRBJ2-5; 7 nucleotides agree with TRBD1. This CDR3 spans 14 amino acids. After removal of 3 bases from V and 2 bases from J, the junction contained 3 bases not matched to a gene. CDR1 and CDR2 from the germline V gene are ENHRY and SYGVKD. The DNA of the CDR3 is TGTGCCATCAGTGACACAGGGGCGCAAGAGACCCAGTACTTC. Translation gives CAISDTGAQETQYF.

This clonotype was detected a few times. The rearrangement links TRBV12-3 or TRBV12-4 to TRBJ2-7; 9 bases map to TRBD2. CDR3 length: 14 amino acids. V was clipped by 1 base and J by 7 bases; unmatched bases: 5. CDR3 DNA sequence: TGTGCCAGCAGTTTAGGTCTAGCGGGAACTGAGCAGTACTTC. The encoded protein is CASSLGLAGTEQYF.

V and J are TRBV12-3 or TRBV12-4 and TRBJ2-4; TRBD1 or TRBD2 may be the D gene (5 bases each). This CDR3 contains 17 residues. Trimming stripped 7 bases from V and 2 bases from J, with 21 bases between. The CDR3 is CASNPPGRSLSKNIQYF. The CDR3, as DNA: TGTGCCAGCAACCCCCCGGGACGGTCTCTATCCAAAAACATTCAGTACTTC.

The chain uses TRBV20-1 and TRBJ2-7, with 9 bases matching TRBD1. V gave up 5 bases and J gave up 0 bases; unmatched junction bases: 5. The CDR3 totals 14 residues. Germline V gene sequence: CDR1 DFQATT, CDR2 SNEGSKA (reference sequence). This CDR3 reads CSAFGQGSSYEQYF. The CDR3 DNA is TGCAGTGCTTTCGGACAGGGGAGCTCCTACGAGCAGTACTTC.